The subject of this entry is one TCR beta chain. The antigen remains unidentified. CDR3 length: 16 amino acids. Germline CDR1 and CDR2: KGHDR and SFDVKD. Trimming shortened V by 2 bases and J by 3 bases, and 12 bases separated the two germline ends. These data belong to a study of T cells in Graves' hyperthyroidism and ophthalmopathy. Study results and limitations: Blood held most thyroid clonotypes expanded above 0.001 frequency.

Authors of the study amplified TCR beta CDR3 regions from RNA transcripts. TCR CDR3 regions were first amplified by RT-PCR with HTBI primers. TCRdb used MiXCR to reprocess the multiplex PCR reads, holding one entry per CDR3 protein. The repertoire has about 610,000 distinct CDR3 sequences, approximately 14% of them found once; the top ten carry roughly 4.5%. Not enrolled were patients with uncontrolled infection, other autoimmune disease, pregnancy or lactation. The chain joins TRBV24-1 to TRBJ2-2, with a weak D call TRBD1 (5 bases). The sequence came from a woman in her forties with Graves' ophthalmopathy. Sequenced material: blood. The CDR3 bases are TGTGCCACCAGTGATTCTACAGGAGTGGACACCGGGGAGCTGTTTTTT. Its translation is CATSDSTGVDTGELFF.